A single sample gave rise to the 7 T cell receptor beta chains below, sequenced in a study of T cells in Graves' hyperthyroidism and ophthalmopathy. It was RNA transcripts that yielded the amplified TCR beta CDR3 regions. First-round RT-PCR targeting the TCR CDR3 was performed with the HTBI primer set. TCRdb independently ran MiXCR on the multiplex PCR reads; one entry per CDR3 protein. The data show hundreds of thousands of distinct CDR3 sequences, with 15% to 20% seen just once and less than 4.5% held by the top ten. The specimen sequenced was blood. The receptors come from a woman aged 30 to 39 with Graves' hyperthyroidism.

The sample holds many counts of this clonotype. V gene TRBV11-2 combines with J gene TRBJ2-5; the D gene is possibly TRBD2 (6 bases). The CDR3 runs to 15 residues. V lost 3 bases to trimming and J lost 1 base, with 12 bases between them. Germline-derived CDR1 and CDR2 are SGHAT and FQNNGV. CDR3 DNA sequence: TGTGCCAGCAGCTTTGGGGGGACTTTCCAAGAGACCCAGTACTTC. Translation gives CASSFGGTFQETQYF.

V usage is TRBV6-1 and J usage is TRBJ1-4; 9 nucleotides match TRBD1. CDR3 size: 16 residues. Germline CDR1 is MNHNS and CDR2 is SASEGT. After removal of 2 bases from V and 8 bases from J, the junction contained 9 bases not matched to a gene. The CDR3 region is CASSERGTGFEEKLFF. The DNA for the CDR3 is TGTGCCAGCAGTGAACGGGGGACAGGGTTCGAAGAAAAACTGTTTTTT.

At least ten counts were recorded for this clonotype. This rearrangement joins TRBV11-2 to TRBJ2-1, with D uncertain. CDR1 and CDR2 from the germline V gene are SGHAT and FQNNGV. The CDR3 sequence is 12 residues long. The V end was cut by 5 bases, the J end by 9 bases, with 11 bases between. Here the CDR3 DNA reads TGTGCCAGCAGCCCTGCGTTCGTTGAGCAGTTCTTC. Protein: CASSPAFVEQFF.

In its sample, this clonotype was seen many times. The chain uses TRBV3-2 and TRBJ2-7; TRBD1 is the table's D call, not checked against the DNA. TRBV3-2 is a documented pseudogene. The CDR3 spans 14 residues. The CDR3 sequence: CASSQDPGIYEQYF. The DNA of the CDR3 is TGTGCCAGCAGCCAAGATCCAGGGATCTACGAGCAGTACTTC.

This clonotype turned up a few times. The gene calls are TRBV6-1 and TRBJ2-5; D assignment may be TRBD1 or TRBD2 (6 bases each). Germline V gene sequence: CDR1 MNHNS, CDR2 SASEGT. V lost 5 bases and J 4 bases, leaving 14 bases between the germline ends. The CDR3 consists of 14 residues. The CDR3 region has the DNA TGTGCCAGCAGTTACGGCAGGGGAGGAGAGACCCAGTACTTC. Amino acids: CASSYGRGGETQYF.

The rearrangement joins TRBV19 to TRBJ1-4; D remains ambiguous. Germline CDR1 is LNHDA and CDR2 is SQIVND (reference sequence). The ends were cut back, 4 bases at V and 0 bases at J, with 9 bases in the middle. CDR3 length: 15 amino acids. The CDR3 DNA reads TGTGCCAGTAGTAGAGGACCAACAACTAATGAAAAACTGTTTTTT. This translates into CASSRGPTTNEKLFF.

This clonotype appeared a few times. The CDR3 bases are TGTGCCAGCAGTCCCACCATACGGACCCAAGCCTACGAGCAGTACTTC. Amino acid sequence: CASSPTIRTQAYEQYF. This rearrangement joins TRBV28 to TRBJ2-7; D remains unclear. The CDR3 consists of 16 residues. The germline CDR1 and CDR2 sequences are MDHEN and SYDVKM. The ends were cut back, 5 bases at V and 2 bases at J, with 19 bases in the middle.